Presented here are 25 T cell receptor beta chains from one specimen sequenced in a study of cytomegalovirus exposure and HLA in healthy donors. Produced via immunoSEQ multiplex PCR; TCRdb's table is partial and in-frame only. Of around 98,000 clones listed, more than 75% are singletons. The source material was PBMCs. Every receptor here comes from a man younger than 35 in good health and CMV-seropositive.

This clone was recorded only once. The chain uses TRBV7-3 and TRBJ1-1; 7 bases line up with TRBD1. The CDR3 totals 15 residues. Germline assignment: CDR1 SGHTA and CDR2 FQGTGA. Germline trimming cut 1 base from V and 4 bases from J; bases unmatched to any gene: 6. In nucleotides, the CDR3 is TGTGCCAGCAGCTTAAATGGAGGGGGCCTCACTGAAGCTTTCTTT. Translation gives CASSLNGGGLTEAFF.

The CDR3 nucleotides read TGTGCCAGCAGCGTAAGAGTGTACGGGGAGCTGTTTTTT. It yields the protein CASSVRVYGELFF. The chain uses TRBV9 and TRBJ2-2; no clear D gene. The CDR3 runs to 13 residues. The V and J ends lost 1 base and 7 bases respectively, with 8 bases between them. Germline CDR1 and CDR2: SGDLS and YYNGEE.

The gene calls are TRBV5-8 and TRBJ1-1, with D possibly being TRBD1 (5 bases). Germline lookup yields CDR1 SGHTS and CDR2 YDEGEE. The CDR3 is 13 residues long. With 6 bases removed from V and 4 bases from J, the gap between germline ends came to 13 bases. The CDR3 DNA follows: TGTGCCAGCACCCTGCCGGGGGGCACTGAAGCTTTCTTT. Residues: CASTLPGGTEAFF.

CDR3 sequence reads: CASSLPSRDSSSTDTQYF. The CDR3 coding sequence is TGTGCCAGCTCACTCCCTTCCCGGGACAGTTCTAGCACAGATACGCAGTATTTT. The V and J genes are TRBV18 and TRBJ2-3; 7 bases are a match to TRBD1. This CDR3 is 18 amino acids long. Trimming cost V 4 bases and J 0 bases; bases outside gene matches: 13. In germline, CDR1 is KGHSH, CDR2 LQKENI. Drawing the rest from reference TRBV18 and TRBJ2-3, the complete variable domain is NAGVMQNPRHLVRRRGQEARLRCSPMKGHSHVYWYRQLPEEGLKFMVYLQKENIIDESGMPKERFSAEFPKEGPSILRIQQVVRGDSAAYFCASSLPSRDSSSTDTQYFGPGTRLTVL.

The gene calls are TRBV6-4 and TRBJ2-3, with D uncertain. This CDR3 is built from 15 residues. Trimming removed 0 bases at V and 2 bases at J, with 9 bases between. The germline CDR1 and CDR2 sequences are MRHNA and SNTAGT. Here the CDR3 DNA reads TGTGCCAGCAGTGACTCGAGAGAGGCCACAGATACGCAGTATTTT. It yields the protein CASSDSREATDTQYF.

The rearrangement links TRBV7-9 to TRBJ2-7, with a weak D call TRBD2 (5 bases). This CDR3 spans 12 amino acids. Per germline, CDR1 SEHNR and CDR2 FQNEAQ (reference sequence). The V and J ends lost 5 bases and 1 base respectively, with 6 bases between them. DNA for the CDR3: TGTGCCAGCAGCCCGGGGTCCTACGAGCAGTACTTC. It codes for CASSPGSYEQYF.

V is TRBV11-2 and J is TRBJ1-1; TRBD1 agrees at 8 bases. Germline values: CDR1 SGHAT, CDR2 FQNNGV. V dropped 5 bases and J dropped 5; count of bases not matched to a gene: 7. The CDR3 extends over 14 amino acids. The CDR3 nucleotides are TGTGCCAGCAGCGCGTCGACAGGGGCTACTGAAGCTTTCTTT. Its translation is CASSASTGATEAFF.

This chain joins TRBV11-3 and TRBJ2-2, with 10 bases aligning to TRBD2. This CDR3 is 18 amino acids long. Trimming cost V 4 bases and J 0 bases; bases outside gene matches: 8. Germline values: CDR1 SGHNT, CDR2 YENEEA. The CDR3: CASSSNLAGAANTGELFF. CDR3 in DNA: TGTGCCAGCAGCTCCAACCTAGCGGGAGCAGCGAACACCGGGGAGCTGTTTTTT.

The rearrangement uses TRBV7-9 and TRBJ2-7; 9 positions agree with TRBD1. The V gene end was trimmed by 5 bases and the J gene end by 2 bases; junction bases not matched to a gene: 7. Germline V gene data show CDR1 as SEHNR and CDR2 as FQNEAQ (reference sequence). The CDR3 is 15 residues long. The CDR3 reads CASSLGQGSTYEQYF. The CDR3 coding sequence is TGTGCCAGCAGCCTAGGACAGGGGTCTACCTACGAGCAGTACTTC.

The chain couples TRBV15 to TRBJ2-2, with 11 bases matching TRBD2. The CDR3 runs to 18 residues. Germline V CDR1 and CDR2: LNHNV, YYDKDF (reference sequence). Losses at the gene ends were 3 bases for V and 3 bases for J; bases not matched to a gene: 9. The CDR3 protein is CATSSALAGVLDTGELFF. CDR3 in DNA: TGTGCCACCAGCAGTGCACTAGCGGGAGTACTAGACACCGGGGAGCTGTTTTTT.

The count of this clone is one. This rearrangement joins TRBV7-9 to TRBJ1-1; 9 bases map to TRBD1. This CDR3 spans 14 amino acids. Looked up from germline, CDR1 is SEHNR and CDR2 is FQNEAQ (reference sequence). The V and J ends lost 6 bases and 6 bases, in that order; junction bases with no gene match: 8. CDR3 sequence reads: CASREGQGTAEAFF. The CDR3, as DNA: TGTGCCAGCAGAGAGGGACAGGGAACGGCTGAAGCTTTCTTT.

This chain joins TRBV7-9 and TRBJ2-2, with 7 bases lining up with TRBD1. J was trimmed by 5 bases and V by 2 bases; bases with no gene match: 5. Germline loops: CDR1 SEHNR, CDR2 FQNEAQ (reference sequence). The CDR3 covers 15 residues. CDR3 nucleotides: TGTGCCAGCAGCTTACCAGGGGGTATTACCGGGGAGCTGTTTTTT. The encoded protein is CASSLPGGITGELFF.

The chain is built from TRBV5-1 and TRBJ1-2; D is possibly TRBD1 (6 bases). Germline V lookup: CDR1 SGHRS, CDR2 YFSETQ. The V and J ends lost 1 base and 4 bases respectively, with 8 bases between them. The CDR3 is made up of 13 amino acids. The CDR3 reads CASSLTGTYGYTF. CDR3 DNA: TGCGCCAGCAGCTTGACAGGGACCTATGGCTACACCTTC.

V and J are TRBV5-4 and TRBJ2-3; 13 bases align to TRBD2. The CDR3 is made up of 15 amino acids. The V and J ends lost 4 bases and 7 bases, in that order; junction bases with no gene match: 6. The germline gives CDR1 SGHNT, CDR2 YYREEE (reference sequence). CDR3 region: CASSPTSGGANTQYF. The CDR3 DNA reads as TGTGCCAGCAGCCCCACTAGCGGGGGGGCCAATACGCAGTATTTT.

V is TRBV19 and J is TRBJ1-5; no clear D gene. Germline lookup yields CDR1 LNHDA and CDR2 SQIVND (reference sequence). The CDR3 has 13 residues. Trimming took off 7 bases at V and 0 bases at J, with 7 bases between the two ends. CDR3: CASNAVSNQPQHF. The CDR3 bases are TGTGCCAGTAATGCAGTTAGCAATCAGCCCCAGCATTTT.

This clone occurred a few times. The genes are TRBV4-3 and TRBJ2-7; 8 bases are shared with TRBD2. CDR1 LGHNA and CDR2 YSLEER come from the germline V gene. CDR3 size: 16 residues. V was pared by 4 bases and J by 2 bases, with 10 bases of the junction left unmatched. DNA of the CDR3: TGCGCCAGCAGCCTGACCGGGGCTAGCGGGCCCTACGAGCAGTACTTC. Its translation: CASSLTGASGPYEQYF.

The chain links TRBV7-6 to TRBJ2-1, with 12 bases that match TRBD2. From germline, CDR1 is SGHVS and CDR2 FNYEAQ. J was trimmed by 3 bases and V by 5 bases; bases with no gene match: 14. There are 19 residues in the CDR3. The CDR3 loop is CASSEPRGLAGGNYNEQFF. DNA for the CDR3: TGTGCCAGCAGCGAACCTCGTGGGCTAGCGGGAGGGAACTACAATGAGCAGTTCTTC.

This clone appeared once. The V call is TRBV6-5, the J call TRBJ2-5; 9 bases fit TRBD1. The CDR3 length is 16 residues. After removal of 4 bases from V and 1 base from J, the junction contained 7 bases not matched to a gene. The germline V gene encodes CDR1 MNHEY and CDR2 SVGAGI. The DNA for the CDR3 is TGTGCCAGCAGTTTCGGACAGGGGTGGGCCCAAGAGACCCAGTACTTC. Its protein is CASSFGQGWAQETQYF.

The sample holds many counts of this clone. The chain joins TRBV7-3 to TRBJ2-7; 11 nucleotides line up with TRBD2. Germline V lookup: CDR1 SGHTA, CDR2 FQGTGA. Trimming took 6 bases from V and 1 from J; bases not matched to a gene: 5. The CDR3 consists of 15 residues. This CDR3 is CASSQGTSGSYEQYF. The CDR3 DNA is TGTGCCAGCAGTCAAGGGACTAGCGGTTCCTACGAGCAGTACTTC.

This chain connects TRBV7-2 to TRBJ2-2, with TRBD2 identical over 10 bases. V lost 2 bases and J lost 7; bases outside the gene matches: 4. The CDR3 spans 15 residues. Germline V gene data show CDR1 as SGHTA and CDR2 as FQGNSA. This chain's CDR3 is CASSLSGGAFGELFF. DNA for the CDR3: TGTGCCAGCAGCTTAAGCGGGGGGGCTTTCGGGGAGCTGTTTTTT.

This clone is a singleton in its sample. The chain combines TRBV5-1 with TRBJ2-2; TRBD1 aligns across 10 bases. Trimming took 4 bases from V and 7 from J; bases not matched to a gene: 10. The germline V gene encodes CDR1 SGHRS and CDR2 YFSETQ. The CDR3 sequence is 16 residues long. The CDR3 is CASSPTTGGADGELFF. CDR3 bases: TGCGCCAGCAGCCCAACGACAGGGGGCGCGGACGGGGAGCTGTTTTTT.

This clone was counted between two and nine times. The V and J genes are TRBV9 and TRBJ1-2; the D gene is possibly TRBD1 (6 bases). V lost 2 bases, J lost 5 bases, and 13 bases lay in between. Germline CDR1 SGDLS, CDR2 YYNGEE. CDR3 length: 14 residues. CDR3 sequence: CASSVEAGVYGYTF. The CDR3 coding sequence is TGTGCCAGCAGCGTTGAAGCAGGGGTTTATGGCTACACCTTC.

The sample holds one count of this clone. The chain carries TRBV4-3 and TRBJ2-5; 9 bases map to TRBD2. Per the germline V gene, CDR1 is LGHNA and CDR2 is YSLEER. The CDR3 is 14 amino acids. J lost 5 bases, V lost 7 bases, and 8 bases had no gene match. The chain's CDR3 is CASMRREGRETQYF. The CDR3 DNA follows: TGCGCCAGCATGAGGCGGGAGGGCCGGGAGACCCAGTACTTC.

This sequence joins TRBV6-1 and TRBJ2-7, with TRBD2 as a possible D gene (6 bases). V dropped 2 bases and J dropped 1 base, with 12 bases sitting between them. There are 15 residues in the CDR3. Per the germline V gene, CDR1 is MNHNS and CDR2 is SASEGT. The CDR3 loop reads CASSEPGEVSYEQYF. The DNA of the CDR3 is TGTGCCAGCAGTGAACCGGGGGAAGTTTCCTACGAGCAGTACTTC.

The chain combines TRBV6-5 with TRBJ1-1; D remains ambiguous. In germline, CDR1 is MNHEY, CDR2 SVGAGI. V was cut by 6 bases and J by 1 base, with 9 bases left in between. The CDR3 has 13 residues. In DNA, the CDR3 is TGTGCCAGCAGCTTAACAACGAACACTGAAGCTTTCTTT. Its protein product is CASSLTTNTEAFF.